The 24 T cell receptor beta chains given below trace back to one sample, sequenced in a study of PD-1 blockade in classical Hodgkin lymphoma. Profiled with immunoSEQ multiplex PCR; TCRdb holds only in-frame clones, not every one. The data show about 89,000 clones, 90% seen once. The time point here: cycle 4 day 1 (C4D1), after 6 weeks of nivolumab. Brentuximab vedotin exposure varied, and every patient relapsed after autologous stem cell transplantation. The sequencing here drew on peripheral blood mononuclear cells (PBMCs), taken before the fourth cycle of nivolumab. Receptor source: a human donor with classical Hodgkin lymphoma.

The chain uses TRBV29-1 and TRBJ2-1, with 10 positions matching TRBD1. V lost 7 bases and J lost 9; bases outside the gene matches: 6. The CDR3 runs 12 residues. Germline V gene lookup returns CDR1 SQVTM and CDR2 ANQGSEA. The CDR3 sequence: CSERDRGSEQFF. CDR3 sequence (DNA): TGCAGCGAGAGGGACAGGGGTAGTGAGCAGTTCTTC.

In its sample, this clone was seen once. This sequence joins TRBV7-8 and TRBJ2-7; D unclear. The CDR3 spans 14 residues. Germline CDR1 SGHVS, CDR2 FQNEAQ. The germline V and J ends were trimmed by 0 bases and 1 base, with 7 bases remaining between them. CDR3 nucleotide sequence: TGTGCCAGCAGCTTAGCGTTCGGGTCCTACGAGCAGTACTTC. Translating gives CASSLAFGSYEQYF.

The CDR3 is CASSLEYYSNQPQHF. The CDR3 region has the DNA TGTGCCAGCAGCTTGGAGTACTATAGCAATCAGCCCCAGCATTTT. The rearrangement uses TRBV5-5 and TRBJ1-5; D not resolved. CDR3 length equals 15 residues. Between the trimmed V and J ends, which lost 0 bases and 0 bases, there was a span of 7 bases. CDR1 is SGHKS, CDR2 YYEKEE, per germline (reference sequence).

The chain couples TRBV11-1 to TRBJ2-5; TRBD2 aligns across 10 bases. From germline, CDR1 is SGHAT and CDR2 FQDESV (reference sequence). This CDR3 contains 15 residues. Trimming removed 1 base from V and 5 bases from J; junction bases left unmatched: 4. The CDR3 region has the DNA TGTGCCAGCAGCTTAGGACTAGCGGGCCGGGAGACCCAGTACTTC. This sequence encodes CASSLGLAGRETQYF.

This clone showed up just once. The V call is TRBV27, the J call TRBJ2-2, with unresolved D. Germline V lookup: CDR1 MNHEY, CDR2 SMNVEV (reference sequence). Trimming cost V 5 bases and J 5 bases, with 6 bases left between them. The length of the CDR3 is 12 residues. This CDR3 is CASSLRTGELFF. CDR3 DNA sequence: TGTGCCAGCAGTCTTCGAACCGGGGAGCTGTTTTTT.

The CDR3 sequence is CASSQARTGGYTF. The DNA for the CDR3 is TGCGCCAGCAGCCAAGCGAGGACAGGGGGATACACCTTC. This sequence joins TRBV4-3 and TRBJ1-2, with TRBD1 matching over 10 bases. CDR3 length equals 13 residues. V was pared by 1 base and J by 11 bases, with 4 bases of the junction left unmatched. Germline-derived CDR1 and CDR2 are LGHNA and YSLEER.

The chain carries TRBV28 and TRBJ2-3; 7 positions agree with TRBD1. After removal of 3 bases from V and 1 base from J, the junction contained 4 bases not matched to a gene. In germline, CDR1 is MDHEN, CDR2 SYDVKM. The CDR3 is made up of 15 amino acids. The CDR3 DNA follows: TGTGCCAGCAGTTTCTCAACAGGGGGCACAGATACGCAGTATTTT. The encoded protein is CASSFSTGGTDTQYF.

In nucleotides, the CDR3 is TGTGCCAGCAGTCTTGACATCAATCAGCCCCAGCATTTT. It codes for CASSLDINQPQHF. The V and J genes are TRBV4-2 and TRBJ1-5; D uncertain. The CDR3 consists of 13 residues. Germline lookup yields CDR1 LGHNA and CDR2 YNFKEQ. The ends were cut back, 6 bases at V and 3 bases at J, with 9 bases in the middle.

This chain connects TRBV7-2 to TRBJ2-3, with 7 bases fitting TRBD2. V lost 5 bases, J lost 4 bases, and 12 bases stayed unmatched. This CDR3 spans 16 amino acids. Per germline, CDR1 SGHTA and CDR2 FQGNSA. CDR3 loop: CASSATSAFSADTQYF. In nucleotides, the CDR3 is TGTGCCAGCAGCGCCACTAGCGCCTTTTCTGCAGATACGCAGTATTTT.

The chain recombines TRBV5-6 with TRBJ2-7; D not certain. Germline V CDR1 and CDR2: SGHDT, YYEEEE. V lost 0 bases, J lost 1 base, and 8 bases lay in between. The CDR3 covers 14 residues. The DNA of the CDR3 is TGTGCCAGCAGCTTGGGGGCCCGATCCTACGAGCAGTACTTC. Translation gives CASSLGARSYEQYF.

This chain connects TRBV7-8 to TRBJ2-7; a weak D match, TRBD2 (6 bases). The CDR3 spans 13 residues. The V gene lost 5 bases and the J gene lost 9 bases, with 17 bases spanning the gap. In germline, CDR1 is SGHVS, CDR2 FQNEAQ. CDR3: CASSQGDGRWQYF. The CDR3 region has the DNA TGTGCCAGCAGCCAAGGAGACGGGAGATGGCAGTACTTC.

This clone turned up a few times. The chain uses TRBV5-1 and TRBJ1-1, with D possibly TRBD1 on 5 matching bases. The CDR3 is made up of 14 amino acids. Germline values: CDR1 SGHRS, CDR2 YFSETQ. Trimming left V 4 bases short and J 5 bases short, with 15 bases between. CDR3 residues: CASSPLARVTEAFF. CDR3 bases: TGCGCCAGCAGCCCCCTAGCCAGGGTGACTGAAGCTTTCTTT.

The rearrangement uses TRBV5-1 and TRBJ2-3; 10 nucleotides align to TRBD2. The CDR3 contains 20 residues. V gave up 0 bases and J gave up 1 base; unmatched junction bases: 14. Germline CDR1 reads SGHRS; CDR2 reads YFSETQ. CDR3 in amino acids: CASSLVASGGLSLRTDTQYF. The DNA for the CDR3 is TGCGCCAGCAGCTTGGTGGCTAGCGGGGGCCTCAGCCTCCGCACAGATACGCAGTATTTT.

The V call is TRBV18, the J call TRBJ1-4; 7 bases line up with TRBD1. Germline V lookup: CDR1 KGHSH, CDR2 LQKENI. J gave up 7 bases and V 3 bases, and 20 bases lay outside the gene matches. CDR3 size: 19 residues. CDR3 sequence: CASSPVGKGDRDSREKLFF. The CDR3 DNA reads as TGTGCCAGCTCACCCGTGGGTAAAGGGGACCGGGACAGTCGTGAAAAACTGTTTTTT.

The CDR3 here is CASSAGTGFTGELFF. Written as DNA, the CDR3 is TGTGCCAGCAGTGCCGGGACAGGATTTACCGGGGAGCTGTTTTTT. The rearrangement joins TRBV2 to TRBJ2-2; 8 bases match TRBD1. Germline V gene sequence: CDR1 SNHLY, CDR2 FYNNEI. The CDR3 totals 15 residues. V trimming: 4 bases; J trimming: 5 bases; junction bases outside the gene matches: 6.

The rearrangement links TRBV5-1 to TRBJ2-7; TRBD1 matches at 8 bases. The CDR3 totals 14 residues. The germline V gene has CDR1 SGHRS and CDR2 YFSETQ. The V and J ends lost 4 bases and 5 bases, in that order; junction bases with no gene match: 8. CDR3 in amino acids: CASSTVQGAHEQYF. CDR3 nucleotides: TGCGCCAGCAGCACCGTCCAGGGGGCCCACGAGCAGTACTTC.

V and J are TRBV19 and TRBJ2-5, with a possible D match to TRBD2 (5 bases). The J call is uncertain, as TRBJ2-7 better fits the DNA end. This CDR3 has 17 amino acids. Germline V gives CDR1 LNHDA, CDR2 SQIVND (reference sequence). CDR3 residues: CASSIDSYRGFSYEQYF. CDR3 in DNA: TGTGCCAGTAGTATAGATTCATATCGGGGATTCTCCTACGAGCAGTACTTC.

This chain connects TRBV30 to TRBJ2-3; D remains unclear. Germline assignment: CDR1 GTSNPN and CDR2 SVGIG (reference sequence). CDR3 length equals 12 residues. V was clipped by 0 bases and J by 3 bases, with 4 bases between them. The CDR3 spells CAWSVGTDTQYF. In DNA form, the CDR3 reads TGTGCCTGGAGTGTAGGGACAGATACGCAGTATTTT.

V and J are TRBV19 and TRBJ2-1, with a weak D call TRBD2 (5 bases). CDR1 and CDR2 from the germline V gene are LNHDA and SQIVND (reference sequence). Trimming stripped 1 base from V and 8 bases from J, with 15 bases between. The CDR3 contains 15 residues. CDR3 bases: TGTGCCAGTAGTATAGTGGACTTTCGGGGTGATGAGCAGTTCTTC. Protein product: CASSIVDFRGDEQFF.

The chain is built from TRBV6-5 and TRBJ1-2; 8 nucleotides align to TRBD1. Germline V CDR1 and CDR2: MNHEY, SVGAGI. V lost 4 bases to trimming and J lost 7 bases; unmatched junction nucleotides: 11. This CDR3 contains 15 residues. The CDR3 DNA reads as TGTGCCAGCAGTTCCTACGGACAGGGTAGGAGTGGCTACACCTTC. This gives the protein CASSSYGQGRSGYTF.

The CDR3: CASSLVANTEAFF. CDR3 coding DNA: TGCGCCAGCAGCTTGGTGGCGAACACTGAAGCTTTCTTT. The gene calls are TRBV5-1 and TRBJ1-1; no definite D call. Germline V lookup: CDR1 SGHRS, CDR2 YFSETQ. The CDR3 has 13 amino acids. Deletions cut 0 bases from V and 1 base from J, with 4 bases between. Full variable domain (remainder filled in from reference TRBV5-1 and TRBJ1-1): KAGVTQTPRYLIKTRGQQVTLSCSPISGHRSVSWYQQTPGQGLQFLFEYFSETQRNKGNFPGRFSGRQFSNSRSEMNVSTLELGDSALYLCASSLVANTEAFFGQGTRLTVV.

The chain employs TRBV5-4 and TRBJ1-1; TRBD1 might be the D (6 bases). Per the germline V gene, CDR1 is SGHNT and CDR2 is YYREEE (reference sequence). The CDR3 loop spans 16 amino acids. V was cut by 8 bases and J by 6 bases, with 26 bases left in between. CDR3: CARRPGQRRVNPEAFF. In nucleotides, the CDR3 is TGTGCCAGGAGACCGGGACAAAGAAGGGTTAACCCTGAAGCTTTCTTT.

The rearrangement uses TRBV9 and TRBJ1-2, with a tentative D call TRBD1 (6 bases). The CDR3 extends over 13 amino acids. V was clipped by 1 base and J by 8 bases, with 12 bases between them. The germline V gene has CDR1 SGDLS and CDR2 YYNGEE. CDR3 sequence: CASSVSSGGGYTF. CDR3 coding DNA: TGTGCCAGCAGCGTATCCTCGGGGGGCGGCTACACCTTC.

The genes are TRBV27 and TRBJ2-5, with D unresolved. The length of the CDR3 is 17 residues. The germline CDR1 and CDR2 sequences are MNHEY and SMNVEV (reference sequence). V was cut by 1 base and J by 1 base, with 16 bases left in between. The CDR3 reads CASSLFYSSDFQETQYF. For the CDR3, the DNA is TGTGCCAGCAGTTTATTCTACAGCAGCGATTTCCAAGAGACCCAGTACTTC.